These T cell receptor beta chains were read from a single sample in a study of response to subunit inactivated influenza vaccine. TCRdb itself ran the RT-PCR reads through MiXCR, one entry per CDR3 protein. The table records about 570,000 distinct CDR3 sequences, 11% of them present only once. A further study also used this sample, focusing on T cells expressing NK-cell markers.

The source material was PBMCs from blood, sampled on the day of vaccination. These receptors all stem from a man in his fifties who received an inactivated influenza vaccine. CDR3s include the opening cysteine and the closing phenylalanine or tryptophan.

v_call,j_call,cdr3_aa
TRBV24-1,TRBJ2-1,CATSDPGFDNEQFF
TRBV12-3/TRBV12-4,TRBJ2-7,CASSPGSNYEQYF
TRBV20-1,TRBJ2-2,CSARTGRQTGELFF
TRBV28,TRBJ2-3,CASRPTSYNTDTQYF
TRBV4-3,TRBJ2-3,CASSQVGAGTDTQYF
TRBV12-3/TRBV12-4,TRBJ2-1,CASSQTGYEQFF
TRBV20-1,TRBJ1-1,CSARVGGSAMNTEAFF
TRBV6-2/TRBV6-3,TRBJ2-1,CASRYAGAKYNEQFF
TRBV12-3/TRBV12-4,TRBJ2-1,CASSLTTSGGLYNEQFF
TRBV4-1,TRBJ1-4,CASSQVLSTNEKLFF
TRBV29-1,TRBJ2-2,CSVESRTSGRSTGELFF
TRBV24-1,TRBJ2-2,CATSDWGETGTSVDTGELFF
TRBV2,TRBJ1-2,CASSELPGPRPYGYTF
TRBV6-6,TRBJ2-7,CASAQVGYEQYF